This T cell receptor (beta chain) was found in a study of OX40 agonist ivuxolimab in advanced cancers. The CDR3 has 13 residues. Germline loops: CDR1 MNHNS, CDR2 SASEGT. V was pared by 4 bases and J by 7 bases, with 5 bases of the junction left unmatched. This clone was detected only a few times. Data came from immunoSEQ multiplex PCR; TCRdb stores just in-frame clones and leaves some out. The top ten hold under 0.5% of the sample, which has around 44,000 clones, more than 75% seen once. Sequencing was performed on CD4+ or CD8+ T cells sorted from blood, taken in a trial of the OX40 agonist ivuxolimab. The sequence was obtained from an adult with an advanced solid tumor such as melanoma, head and neck, liver or kidney cancer. The chain has TRBV6-1 and TRBJ1-1; 8 positions agree with TRBD1. CDR3 DNA: TGTGCCAGCAGTGCGGACAGGGAGGGTGAAGCTTTCTTT. It encodes CASSADREGEAFF.